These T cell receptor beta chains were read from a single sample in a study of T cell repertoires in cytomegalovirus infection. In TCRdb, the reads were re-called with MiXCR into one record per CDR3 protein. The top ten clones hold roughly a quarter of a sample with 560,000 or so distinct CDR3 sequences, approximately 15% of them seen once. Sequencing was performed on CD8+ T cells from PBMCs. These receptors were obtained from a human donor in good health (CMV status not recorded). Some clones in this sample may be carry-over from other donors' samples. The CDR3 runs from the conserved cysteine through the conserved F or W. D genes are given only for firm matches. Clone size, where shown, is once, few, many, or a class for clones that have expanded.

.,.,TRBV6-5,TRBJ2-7,CASRTGPEQYF,TGTGCCAGCCGGACGGGGCCCGAGCAGTACTTC
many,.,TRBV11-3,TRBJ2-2,CASCGQENTGELFF,TGTGCCAGCTGTGGACAAGAGAACACCGGGGAGCTGTTTTTT
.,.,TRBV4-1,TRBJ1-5,CASSQGALNQPQHF,TGCGCCAGCAGCCAAGGGGCCCTTAATCAGCCCCAGCATTTT
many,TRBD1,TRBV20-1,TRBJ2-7,CSSYPRDRGNYEQYF,TGCAGTTCCTATCCGAGGGACAGGGGAAACTACGAGCAGTACTTC
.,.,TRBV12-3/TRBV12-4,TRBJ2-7,CASRDADKAYEQYF,TGTGCCAGCAGGGACGCAGACAAAGCCTACGAGCAGTACTTC
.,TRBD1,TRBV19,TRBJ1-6,CASSIYRGSSPLHF,TGTGCCAGTAGTATATACAGGGGAAGTTCACCCCTCCACTTT
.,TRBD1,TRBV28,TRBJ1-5,CASSSGGFGQPQHF,TGTGCCAGCAGTTCAGGGGGTTTCGGTCAGCCCCAGCATTTT
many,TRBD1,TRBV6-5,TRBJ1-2,CASSSEDRVDGYTF,TGTGCCAGCAGTTCTGAGGACAGGGTGGATGGCTACACCTTC
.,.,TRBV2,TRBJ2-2,CASRGRGELFF,TGTGCCAGCAGGGGGCGAGGGGAGCTGTTTTTT
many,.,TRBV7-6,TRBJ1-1,CASSSAGSLNTEAFF,TGTGCCAGCAGCTCCGCAGGTTCCCTGAACACTGAAGCTTTCTTT
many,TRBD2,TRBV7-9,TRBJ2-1,CASSEGTSGVRRFF,TGTGCCAGCAGCGAGGGGACTAGCGGGGTTAGGCGGTTCTTC
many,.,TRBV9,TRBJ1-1,CASSVVHTNTEAFF,TGTGCCAGCAGCGTCGTACATACGAACACTGAAGCTTTCTTT
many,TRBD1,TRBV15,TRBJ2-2,CATSSTGAGELFF,TGTGCCACCAGCAGTACAGGGGCCGGGGAGCTGTTTTTT
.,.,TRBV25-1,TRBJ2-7,CASSGQFLAYEQYF,TGTGCCAGCAGTGGACAGTTCTTAGCCTACGAGCAGTACTTC
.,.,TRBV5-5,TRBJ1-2,CASSSNVPYGYTF,TGTGCCAGCAGCTCGAACGTCCCCTATGGCTACACCTTC
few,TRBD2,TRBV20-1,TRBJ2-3,CSAHDLAGGLDTQYF,TGCAGTGCTCACGATCTAGCGGGGGGTCTAGATACGCAGTATTTT
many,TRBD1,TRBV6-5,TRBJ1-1,CASRPRGQVNTEAFF,TGTGCCAGCAGGCCCAGGGGACAGGTGAACACTGAAGCTTTCTTT
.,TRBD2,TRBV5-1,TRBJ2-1,CASSSFGTSGRNEQFF,TGCGCCAGCAGCTCCTTCGGGACTAGCGGGAGAAATGAGCAGTTCTTC